This T cell receptor beta chain appears in the sequencing data of a study of T-cell memory formation after mild COVID-19. Study background: In these data, TCR clusters were largely donor specific. Notes on the study in general: Day 15 to 85 contractors were CD4/CD8 balanced; later expanders leaned CD4+.

V shed 0 bases and J 0 bases; nucleotides not matched to a gene: 11. The CDR3 totals 18 residues. Germline-derived CDR1 and CDR2 are SGHRS and YFSETQ. This clonotype was observed a few times. What it binds is unknown. A single record per CDR3 protein comes from TCRdb applying MiXCR to the 5' RACE reads. The table shows 300,000 to 400,000 distinct CDR3 sequences, with around 13% occurring only once. The sample taken for sequencing was PBMCs or a T cell subset sorted from them (not recorded which). This receptor was obtained from a man between 18 and 29 years old who had mild COVID-19 (a few samples of this study predate the infection). Cell type and time point are not known. This chain uses TRBV5-1 with TRBJ2-7; the match to TRBD1 covers 8 bases. The CDR3 DNA reads TGCGCCAGCAGCTTGGTCCCGTCAGGGGGCGAGGGCTCCTACGAGCAGTACTTC. Its translation is CASSLVPSGGEGSYEQYF.